A single sample is the source of the 29 T cell receptor beta chains below, sequenced in a study of vaccination effects on CD4 cells after COVID-19. Clones were read by immunoSEQ multiplex PCR, and TCRdb kept only the in-frame ones, dropping some. The sample includes around 41,000 clones, more than 75% of them seen just once. Investigators separated out CD4+ T cells once about 10 days of culture had passed. These receptors' antigens are unknown. Source: CD4+ T cells from PBMCs cultured without peptide, taken before COVID-19 vaccination. The receptors shown here come from a human donor who received a COVID-19 vaccine.

The chain has TRBV5-6 and TRBJ1-1, with TRBD1 matching over 7 bases. CDR1 is SGHDT, CDR2 YYEEEE, per germline. The J segment lost 4 bases and the V segment lost 4 bases, leaving 10 bases of the junction unmatched. This CDR3 has 15 amino acids. The CDR3 loop reads CASSPFSGQATEAFF. The CDR3 coding sequence is TGTGCCAGCAGCCCCTTCTCTGGACAGGCCACTGAAGCTTTCTTT.

With respect to this clone: It is unclear where the CDR3 begins or ends on the DNA, so no DNA is shown, and the CDR3 is as TCRdb lists it. This chain joins TRBV27 and TRBJ1-5. Germline V lookup: CDR1 MNHEY, CDR2 SMNVEV (reference sequence). Ends included, the CDR3 has 17 residues. CDR3 region: CASSLFGSGDSNQPQHF.

This rearrangement joins TRBV4-3 to TRBJ1-2, with D unresolved. Trimming took off 3 bases at V and 5 bases at J, with 10 bases between the two ends. CDR1 is LGHNA, CDR2 YSLEER, per germline. The CDR3 length is 13 residues. This CDR3 reads CASSQTQGYGYTF. In nucleotides, the CDR3 is TGCGCCAGCAGCCAGACCCAAGGGTATGGCTACACCTTC.

In DNA, the CDR3 is TGCGCCAGCAGCTTGAAACAGGGGTACGGGGAGCTGTTTTTT. Its protein product is CASSLKQGYGELFF. J is TRBJ2-2 and V is TRBV5-1; TRBD1 aligns across 7 bases. CDR1 SGHRS and CDR2 YFSETQ come from the germline V gene. V was clipped by 1 base and J by 7 bases; unmatched bases: 4. CDR3 length: 14 residues.

This rearrangement joins TRBV2 to TRBJ2-2; 7 bases align to TRBD1. The CDR3 covers 15 residues. Losses at the gene ends were 7 bases for V and 0 bases for J; bases not matched to a gene: 5. Germline assignment: CDR1 SNHLY and CDR2 FYNNEI. The CDR3 loop reads CASNDRAANTGELFF. The CDR3 DNA reads TGTGCCAGCAACGACAGGGCAGCGAACACCGGGGAGCTGTTTTTT.

V is TRBV2 and J is TRBJ2-7; 7 bases agree with TRBD1. CDR1 is SNHLY, CDR2 FYNNEI, per germline. This CDR3 has 14 residues. Unmatched junction bases numbered 7, after V lost 6 bases and J lost 2 bases. The CDR3 protein is CASSDRTGPYEQYV. The CDR3 region has the DNA TGTGCCAGCAGCGATAGGACAGGACCCTACGAGCAGTACGTC.

The chain joins TRBV12-3 or TRBV12-4 to TRBJ1-1; 10 bases agree with TRBD1. Trimming at V came to 5 bases and at J to 10 bases, leaving 4 bases not matched to a gene. The CDR3 runs to 12 residues. The CDR3 DNA reads as TGTGCCAGCAGTCGGACAGGGGGTCGAGCTTTCTTT. This codes for CASSRTGGRAFF.

V is TRBV7-9 and J is TRBJ2-1, with 11 bases aligning to TRBD2. The CDR3 covers 15 residues. V shed 6 bases and J 6 bases; nucleotides not matched to a gene: 7. The germline V gene has CDR1 SEHNR and CDR2 FQNEAQ (reference sequence). Here the CDR3 DNA reads TGTGCCAGCAGTAGTAGCGGGGGGGCGGGCAATGAGCAGTTCTTC. It codes for CASSSSGGAGNEQFF.

The chain carries TRBV18 and TRBJ1-6, with 9 bases fitting TRBD1. V was clipped by 6 bases and J by 7 bases; unmatched bases: 7. The length of the CDR3 is 15 residues. From germline, CDR1 is KGHSH and CDR2 LQKENI. The CDR3 sequence is CASSDRDRENSPLHF. In DNA form, the CDR3 reads TGTGCCAGCTCGGACCGGGACAGGGAAAATTCACCCCTCCACTTT.

The gene calls are TRBV6-5 and TRBJ1-1; no clear D gene. This CDR3 contains 13 residues. Germline lookup yields CDR1 MNHEY and CDR2 SVGAGI. Trimming removed 8 bases from V and 0 bases from J, with 10 bases in between. The CDR3 region is CASVQRLNTEAFF. The DNA for the CDR3 is TGTGCCAGCGTCCAGCGGTTGAACACTGAAGCTTTCTTT.

This clone has just a few counts. J is TRBJ1-6 and V is TRBV6-2 or TRBV6-3; TRBD1 might be the D (6 bases). Trimming took 6 bases from V and 5 from J, leaving 14 bases between them. Per germline, CDR1 MNHEY and CDR2 SVGEGT. This CDR3 is built from 15 residues. The CDR3 region has the DNA TGTGCCAGCAGCAACAGGGCAACGAATAATTCACCCCTCCACTTT. This translates into CASSNRATNNSPLHF.

The genes are TRBV20-1 and TRBJ1-1; D is ambiguous. The CDR3 has 14 residues. Looked up from germline, CDR1 is DFQATT and CDR2 is SNEGSKA (reference sequence). V was clipped by 6 bases and J by 4 bases, with 18 bases between them. CDR3 DNA: TGCAGTGCGAGTCCCTCACATGGAGCCACTGAAGCTTTCTTT. It specifies CSASPSHGATEAFF.

The genes are TRBV11-2 and TRBJ1-2, with TRBD1 as a possible D gene (6 bases). CDR1 and CDR2 from the germline V gene are SGHAT and FQNNGV. The CDR3 spans 15 residues. Trimming stripped 4 bases from V and 4 bases from J, with 16 bases between. This CDR3 reads CASSSPRGLGYGYTF. The DNA for the CDR3 is TGTGCCAGCAGCTCCCCCCGGGGGCTGGGCTATGGCTACACCTTC.

The table lists this clone with a few counts. This chain links TRBV7-9 with TRBJ1-1; D is uncertain. Germline assignment: CDR1 SEHNR and CDR2 FQNEAQ (reference sequence). V was pared by 5 bases and J by 1 base, with 8 bases between. The CDR3 contains 13 residues. CDR3 loop: CASSLLGNTEAFF. In DNA form, the CDR3 reads TGTGCCAGCAGCCTCCTAGGGAACACTGAAGCTTTCTTT.

The V gene is TRBV28, the J gene TRBJ2-5, with 10 nucleotides matching TRBD2. Trimming cost V 8 bases and J 5 bases; bases outside gene matches: 8. The germline V gene encodes CDR1 MDHEN and CDR2 SYDVKM. This CDR3 region has 14 residues. CDR3 sequence (DNA): TGTGCCAGCTGCAGCGGGGGGGCCGGGGAGACCCAGTACTTC. Its translation is CASCSGGAGETQYF.

The rearrangement uses TRBV5-1 and TRBJ2-3; weak D call: TRBD1 (5 bases). The CDR3 loop spans 12 amino acids. CDR1 and CDR2 from the germline V gene are SGHRS and YFSETQ. Trimming left V 4 bases short and J 7 bases short, with 10 bases between. Here the CDR3 reads CASSPDMYTQYF. CDR3 DNA: TGCGCCAGCAGCCCGGACATGTATACGCAGTATTTT.

The chain recombines TRBV24-1 with TRBJ2-1; 9 bases map to TRBD1. CDR3 length: 16 residues. The junction had 3 bases not matched to a gene; V was cut back by 3 bases and J by 1 base. In germline, CDR1 is KGHDR, CDR2 SFDVKD. The CDR3 nucleotides are TGTGCCACCAGTGATCCGGGACAGGGTTCCTACAATGAGCAGTTCTTC. Its protein is CATSDPGQGSYNEQFF.

The chain couples TRBV5-1 to TRBJ1-4; 9 bases agree with TRBD1. CDR1 is SGHRS and CDR2 is YFSETQ in the germline V gene. Unmatched junction bases numbered 5, after V lost 4 bases and J lost 4 bases. This CDR3 contains 15 residues. The CDR3 region has the DNA TGCGCCAGCAGCCCCGGGACAGGGTTTAATGAAAAACTGTTTTTT. Its translation: CASSPGTGFNEKLFF.

The V gene is TRBV9, the J gene TRBJ1-6, with D possibly being TRBD1 (5 bases). The CDR3 spans 12 residues. V dropped 4 bases and J dropped 7 bases, with 6 bases sitting between them. Per the germline V gene, CDR1 is SGDLS and CDR2 is YYNGEE. DNA for the CDR3: TGTGCCAGCAGCCGGACAAATTCACCCCTCCACTTT. Translation: CASSRTNSPLHF. The full variable domain, rest sourced from reference TRBV9 and TRBJ1-6, is DSGVTQTPKHLITATGQRVTLRCSPRSGDLSVYWYQQSLDQGLQFLIQYYNGEERAKGNILERFSAQQFPDLHSELNLSSLELGDSALYFCASSRTNSPLHFGNGTRLTVT.

The chain carries TRBV12-5 and TRBJ1-4; D ambiguous. Trimming shortened V by 6 bases and J by 6 bases, and 29 bases separated the two germline ends. Germline values: CDR1 LGHNT, CDR2 FRNRAP. CDR3 size: 19 residues. The CDR3 here is CASGRSLGLRSAGYEKLFF. As DNA, the CDR3 is TGTGCTAGTGGCCGCTCCTTAGGGTTAAGATCGGCAGGTTATGAAAAACTGTTTTTT.

The rearrangement uses TRBV2 and TRBJ2-1; D is unresolved. Looked up from germline, CDR1 is SNHLY and CDR2 is FYNNEI. Trimming removed 5 bases at V and 9 bases at J, with 8 bases between. The CDR3 covers 11 residues. Here the CDR3 reads CASSPRGEQFF. The CDR3 coding sequence is TGTGCCAGCAGTCCGAGAGGTGAGCAGTTCTTC.

The J gene is TRBJ2-1, the V gene TRBV5-6; D ambiguous. Trimming cost V 0 bases and J 10 bases, with 8 bases left between them. CDR3 size: 12 residues. Germline V lookup: CDR1 SGHDT, CDR2 YYEEEE. CDR3 in amino acids: CASSLGRLEQFF. CDR3 nucleotide sequence: TGTGCCAGCAGCTTGGGTAGGCTAGAGCAGTTCTTC.

The V and J genes are TRBV5-1 and TRBJ2-3, with 7 bases identical to TRBD2. Germline loops: CDR1 SGHRS, CDR2 YFSETQ. V trimming: 2 bases; J trimming: 0 bases; junction bases outside the gene matches: 6. CDR3 length: 16 residues. The CDR3 DNA reads TGCGCCAGCAGCTTCGGGACGGGAGGTAGCACAGATACGCAGTATTTT. It is translated as CASSFGTGGSTDTQYF.

V gene TRBV4-3 combines with J gene TRBJ2-7; a weak D match, TRBD1 (5 bases). The germline V gene encodes CDR1 LGHNA and CDR2 YSLEER. Trimming took 4 bases from V and 2 from J, leaving 15 bases between them. The CDR3 length is 15 residues. The CDR3 DNA reads as TGCGCCAGCAGCCGCGACAGACTCCTCACCTACGAGCAGTACGTC. It translates to CASSRDRLLTYEQYV.

This clone turned up a few times. The rearrangement links TRBV29-1 to TRBJ1-1; TRBD1 agrees at 8 bases. Germline V lookup: CDR1 SQVTM, CDR2 ANQGSEA. V lost 6 bases to trimming and J lost 4 bases; unmatched junction nucleotides: 7. The CDR3 runs 13 residues. Here the CDR3 reads CSVKQGVGTEAFF. DNA for the CDR3: TGCAGCGTGAAACAGGGGGTAGGCACTGAAGCTTTCTTT.

J is TRBJ1-4 and V is TRBV15; 9 nucleotides align to TRBD1. This CDR3 spans 14 amino acids. Germline assignment: CDR1 LNHNV and CDR2 YYDKDF (reference sequence). V gave up 3 bases and J gave up 5 bases; unmatched junction bases: 1. The CDR3 DNA is TGTGCCACCAGCAGGGGACAGGGCAATGAAAAACTGTTTTTT. Its translation: CATSRGQGNEKLFF.

This clone has just one count. The chain recombines TRBV6-5 with TRBJ1-1; 7 nucleotides agree with TRBD1. The V and J ends lost 6 bases and 2 bases, in that order; junction bases with no gene match: 9. Germline lookup yields CDR1 MNHEY and CDR2 SVGAGI. This CDR3 contains 15 residues. The CDR3 is CASSQQGTVNTEAFF. The CDR3 DNA reads TGTGCCAGCAGCCAACAAGGGACAGTAAACACTGAAGCTTTCTTT.

This clone was observed once. One junction end disagrees with the germline gene, perhaps due to a read error. The chain is built from TRBV6-2 or TRBV6-3 and TRBJ1-2; 7 nucleotides line up with TRBD1. Germline CDR1 MNHEY, CDR2 SVGEGT. The CDR3 contains 12 residues. CDR3 in amino acids: CASSRDSYDYTF. As DNA, the CDR3 is TGTGCCAGCAGTCGGGACAGCTATGACTACACCTTC.

J is TRBJ1-5 and V is TRBV6-5; 8 positions agree with TRBD1. The CDR3 is 15 residues long. J gave up 2 bases and V 6 bases, and 6 bases lay outside the gene matches. CDR1 is MNHEY and CDR2 is SVGAGI in the germline V gene. CDR3 loop: CASSPQGQGNQPQHF. CDR3 nucleotides: TGTGCCAGCAGCCCCCAGGGACAGGGCAATCAGCCCCAGCATTTT.